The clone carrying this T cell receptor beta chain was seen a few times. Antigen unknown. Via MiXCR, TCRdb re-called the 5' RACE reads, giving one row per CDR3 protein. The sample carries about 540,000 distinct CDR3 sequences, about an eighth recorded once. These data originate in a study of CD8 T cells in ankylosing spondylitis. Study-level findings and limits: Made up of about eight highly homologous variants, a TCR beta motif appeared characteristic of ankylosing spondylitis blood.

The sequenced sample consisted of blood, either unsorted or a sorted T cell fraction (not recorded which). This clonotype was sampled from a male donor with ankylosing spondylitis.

CDR3: CASSPGQGELFF. CDR3 DNA sequence: TGTGCCAGCAGCCCGGGACAGGGGGAGCTGTTTTTT. The chain is built from TRBV13 and TRBJ2-2; 7 nucleotides agree with TRBD1. The ends lost 5 bases at V and 8 bases at J; junction bases unmatched: 2. The V gene's germline CDR1 is PRHDT and CDR2 FYEKMQ (reference sequence). This CDR3 has 12 amino acids.